This passage covers 7 T cell receptor beta chains from one sample sequenced in a study of T-cell memory formation after mild COVID-19. TCRdb recomputed calls from the 5' RACE reads with MiXCR, one row per CDR3 protein. The data contain 95,000 to 120,000 distinct CDR3 sequences, roughly 19% of them singletons. The sequenced sample was PBMCs or a T cell subset sorted from them (not recorded which). The receptors stem from a man younger than 30 who had mild COVID-19 (a few samples of this study predate the infection). Cell type and time point are not known.

V gene TRBV20-1 combines with J gene TRBJ2-3; D gene unclear. This CDR3 has 12 amino acids. The V and J ends lost 5 bases and 0 bases respectively, with 6 bases between them. The germline gives CDR1 DFQATT, CDR2 SNEGSKA (reference sequence). The CDR3: CSAVTSTDTQYF. The CDR3 DNA reads as TGCAGTGCTGTCACAAGCACAGATACGCAGTATTTT.

CDR3 coding DNA: TGTGCCAGCAGCGGGAACCGGGACAGTTTTAAAAAACTGTTTTTT. Amino acids: CASSGNRDSFKKLFF. This chain uses TRBV7-2 with TRBJ1-4; 7 bases are shared with TRBD1. The CDR3 has 15 amino acids. Germline V CDR1 and CDR2: SGHTA, FQGNSA. The V segment lost 5 bases and the J segment 9 bases; nucleotides outside the gene matches: 12.

This clonotype appeared many times. J is TRBJ1-6 and V is TRBV4-3; TRBD1 matches at 9 bases. Germline lookup yields CDR1 LGHNA and CDR2 YSLEER. V lost 11 bases and J lost 9; bases outside the gene matches: 8. The CDR3 runs to 13 residues. DNA of the CDR3: TGCGCCGCCAGCCGGGACAGGGCTTCACCCCTCCACTTT. Protein: CAASRDRASPLHF.

This clonotype was seen repeatedly, ten times or more. The gene calls are TRBV5-1 and TRBJ2-5, with D possibly being TRBD1 or TRBD2 (5 bases each). Germline CDR1 reads SGHRS; CDR2 reads YFSETQ. Trimming removed 4 bases at V and 1 base at J, with 11 bases between. The CDR3 is 14 residues long. CDR3 in amino acids: CASSGGTSQETQYF. The CDR3 nucleotides are TGCGCCAGCAGCGGGGGTACGAGCCAAGAGACCCAGTACTTC.

This rearrangement joins TRBV20-1 to TRBJ2-5; 8 bases agree with TRBD1. This CDR3 has 12 residues. Germline V CDR1 and CDR2: DFQATT, SNEGSKA (reference sequence). Unmatched junction bases numbered 6, after V lost 4 bases and J lost 8 bases. Written as DNA, the CDR3 is TGCAGTGCTACCGACAGGGGTGAAACCCAGTACTTC. Protein: CSATDRGETQYF.

There are many counts of this clonotype. This rearrangement joins TRBV7-9 to TRBJ2-5, with 7 bases aligning to TRBD1. The CDR3 extends over 14 amino acids. The V and J ends lost 4 bases and 2 bases, in that order; junction bases with no gene match: 4. The germline V gene has CDR1 SEHNR and CDR2 FQNEAQ (reference sequence). CDR3: CASSSGQVQETQYF. The CDR3 DNA reads as TGTGCCAGCAGCTCAGGACAGGTTCAAGAGACCCAGTACTTC.

This clonotype was detected many times. The rearrangement joins TRBV5-1 to TRBJ1-6; 8 bases fit TRBD1. Germline lookup yields CDR1 SGHRS and CDR2 YFSETQ. V lost 4 bases and J lost 7; bases outside the gene matches: 7. The CDR3 is 15 residues long. DNA of the CDR3: TGCGCCAGCAGCCAGTTCGACAGGGGAAATTCACCCCTCCACTTT. This gives the protein CASSQFDRGNSPLHF.